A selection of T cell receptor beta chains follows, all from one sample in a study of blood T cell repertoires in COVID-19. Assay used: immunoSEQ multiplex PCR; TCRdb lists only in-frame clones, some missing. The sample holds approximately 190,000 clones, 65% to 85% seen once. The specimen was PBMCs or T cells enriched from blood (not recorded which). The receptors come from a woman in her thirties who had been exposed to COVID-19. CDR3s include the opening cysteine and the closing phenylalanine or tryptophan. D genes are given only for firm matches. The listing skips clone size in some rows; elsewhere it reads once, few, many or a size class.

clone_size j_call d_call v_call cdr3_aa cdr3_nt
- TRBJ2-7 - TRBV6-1 CASSDRGTVYEQYF TGTGCCAGCAGTGATCGGGGAACAGTCTACGAGCAGTACTTC
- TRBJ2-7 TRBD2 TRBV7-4 CASSLKRLAGLYEQYF TGTGCCAGCAGCTTGAAGAGACTAGCGGGACTCTACGAGCAGTACTTC
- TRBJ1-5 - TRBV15 CATSSPMAYQPQHF TGTGCCACCAGCTCGCCCATGGCATATCAGCCCCAGCATTTT
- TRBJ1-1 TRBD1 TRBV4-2 CASSTRQGNTEAFF TGTGCCAGCAGCACAAGACAGGGAAACACTGAAGCTTTCTTT
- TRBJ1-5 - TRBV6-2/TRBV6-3 CASSWSGRDQPQHF TGTGCCAGCAGTTGGAGCGGGCGGGATCAGCCCCAGCATTTT
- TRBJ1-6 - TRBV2 CASRPRGLYNSPLHF TGTGCCAGCAGGCCTCGGGGACTCTATAATTCACCCCTCCACTTT
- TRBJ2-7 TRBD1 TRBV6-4 CASSDLAGQGPYEQYF TGTGCCAGCAGTGATCTGGCGGGACAGGGTCCCTACGAGCAGTACTTC
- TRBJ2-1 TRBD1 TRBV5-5 CASSPTGTIQFF TGTGCCAGCAGCCCGACAGGGACCATTCAGTTCTTC
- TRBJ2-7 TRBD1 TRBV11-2 CASSEDRGREQYF TGTGCCAGCAGCGAGGACAGGGGCAGGGAGCAGTACTTC
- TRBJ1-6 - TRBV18 CASSPLGTAGNSPLHF TGTGCCAGCTCACCTTTGGGCACTGCGGGGAATTCACCCCTCCACTTT
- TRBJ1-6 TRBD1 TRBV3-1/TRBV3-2 CASSRQGFQNSPLHF TGTGCCAGCAGTCGACAGGGGTTTCAGAATTCACCCCTCCACTTT
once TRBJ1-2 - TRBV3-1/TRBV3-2 CASSQETLRSYGYTF TGTGCCAGCAGCCAAGAAACCCTGAGGTCATATGGCTACACCTTC
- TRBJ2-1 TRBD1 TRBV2 CASRKGDRGNEQFF TGTGCCAGCAGAAAAGGGGACAGGGGCAATGAGCAGTTCTTC
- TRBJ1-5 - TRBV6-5 CASTGSGPQHF TGTGCCAGCACTGGGAGTGGGCCCCAGCATTTT
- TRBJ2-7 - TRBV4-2 CASSSRAALSYEQYF TGTGCCAGCAGCTCCCGCGCGGCGCTTTCCTACGAGCAGTACTTC
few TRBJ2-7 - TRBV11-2 CASLRSYEQYF TGTGCCAGCCTCCGCTCCTACGAGCAGTACTTC
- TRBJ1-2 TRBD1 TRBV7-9 CASSLNVGGDGYTF TGTGCCAGCAGCTTAAATGTAGGGGGCGATGGCTACACCTTC
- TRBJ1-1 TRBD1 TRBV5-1 CASSLRDSPEAFF TGCGCCAGCAGCTTAAGGGACAGCCCCGAAGCTTTCTTT
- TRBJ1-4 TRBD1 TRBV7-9 CASSLRLDRGYEKLFF TGTGCCAGCAGCTTAAGGCTTGACAGGGGATATGAAAAACTGTTTTTT
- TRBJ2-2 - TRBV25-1 CASTQTGELFF TGTGCCAGCACCCAAACCGGGGAGCTGTTTTTT
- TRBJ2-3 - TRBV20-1 CSVRSADTQYF TGCAGTGTCAGGTCGGCAGATACGCAGTATTTT
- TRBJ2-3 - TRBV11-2 CASSPLGTRGRDTQYF TGTGCCAGCAGCCCCCTTGGGACCAGGGGAAGAGATACGCAGTATTTT
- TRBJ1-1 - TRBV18 CASSPLGSAGAFTEAFF TGTGCCAGCTCACCACTTGGATCGGCAGGGGCGTTCACTGAAGCTTTCTTT
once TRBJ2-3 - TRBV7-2 CASSFQDSVNTQYF TGTGCCAGCAGCTTTCAGGACTCCGTTAATACGCAGTATTTT
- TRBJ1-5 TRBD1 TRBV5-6 CASSWGQLNQPQHF TGTGCCAGCAGCTGGGGACAGCTAAATCAGCCCCAGCATTTT
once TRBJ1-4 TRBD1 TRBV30 CAWGTGATNEKLFF TGTGCCTGGGGGACAGGGGCAACTAATGAAAAACTGTTTTTT
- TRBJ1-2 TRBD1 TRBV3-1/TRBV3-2 CASSQAYSDRGLLGYTF TGTGCCAGCAGCCAAGCTTACTCGGACAGGGGGCTGTTAGGCTACACCTTC
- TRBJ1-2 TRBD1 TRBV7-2 CASSLRRDRVYGYTF TGTGCCAGCAGCTTAAGACGGGACAGGGTCTATGGCTACACCTTC
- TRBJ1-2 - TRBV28 CASSLMSGRYGYTF TGTGCCAGCAGTTTAATGTCAGGGCGCTATGGCTACACCTTC
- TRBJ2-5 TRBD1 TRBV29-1 CSAGQGRETQYF TGCAGCGCCGGACAGGGAAGAGAGACCCAGTACTTC
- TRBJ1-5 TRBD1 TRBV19 CASQTGTGGSQPQHF TGTGCCAGCCAAACCGGGACAGGGGGCAGTCAGCCCCAGCATTTT
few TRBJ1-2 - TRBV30 CAWRRGAGGYTF TGTGCCTGGAGGCGGGGGGCGGGTGGCTACACCTTC
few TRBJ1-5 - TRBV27 CASSKGVDQPQHF TGTGCCAGCAGTAAGGGGGTGGATCAGCCCCAGCATTTT
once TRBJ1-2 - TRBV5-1 CASSGFPGLRDGYTF TGCGCCAGCAGCGGCTTCCCTGGGCTCCGCGATGGCTACACCTTC
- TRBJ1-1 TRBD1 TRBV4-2 CASSHPDRAPMNTEAFF TGTGCCAGCAGCCACCCAGACAGGGCTCCTATGAACACTGAAGCTTTCTTT
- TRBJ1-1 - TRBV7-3 CASSSSDTEAFF TGTGCCAGCAGTTCCTCGGACACTGAAGCTTTCTTT
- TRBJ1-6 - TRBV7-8 CASSLFRQGNSPLHF TGTGCCAGCAGCTTGTTTAGGCAGGGGAATTCACCCCTCCACTTT
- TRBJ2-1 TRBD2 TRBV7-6 CASSLNSGGGSNEQFF TGTGCCAGCAGCCTCAATAGCGGGGGGGGAAGTAATGAGCAGTTCTTC
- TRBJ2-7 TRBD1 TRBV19 CAGTRGQGYEQYF TGTGCCGGTACTAGGGGGCAGGGATACGAGCAGTACTTC
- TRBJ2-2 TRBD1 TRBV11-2 CASSSGQGNGELFF TGTGCCAGCAGCAGCGGACAGGGGAACGGGGAGCTGTTTTTT
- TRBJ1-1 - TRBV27 CASSLRGGVAEAFF TGTGCCAGCAGCCTTCGGGGGGGGGTGGCTGAAGCTTTCTTT
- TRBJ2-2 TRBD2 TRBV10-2 CASGTSGGAGELFF TGCGCCAGCGGGACTAGCGGGGGGGCCGGGGAGCTGTTTTTT
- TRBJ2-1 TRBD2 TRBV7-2 CASSFGAGEYNEQFF TGTGCCAGCAGCTTCGGAGCGGGAGAATACAATGAGCAGTTCTTC
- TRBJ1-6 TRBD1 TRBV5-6 CASSWGQGIKGLGDSPLHF TGTGCCAGCAGCTGGGGACAGGGAATAAAAGGCCTTGGGGATTCACCCCTCCACTTT
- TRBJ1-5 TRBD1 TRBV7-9 CASSDSYWDRGDPQHF TGTGCCAGCAGCGACTCCTATTGGGACAGGGGGGATCCCCAGCATTTT
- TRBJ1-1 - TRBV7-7 CASSKVTGSNTEAFF TGTGCTAGCAGCAAGGTGACAGGTTCGAACACTGAAGCTTTCTTT
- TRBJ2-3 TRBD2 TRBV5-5 CASSHGLAISTDTQYF TGTGCCAGCAGCCACGGACTAGCGATTAGCACAGATACGCAGTATTTT